One and the same sample provided the 32 T cell receptor beta chains below, sequenced in a study of shared clonotypes between healthy human individuals. TCRdb keeps only in-frame clones here, not all; method: immunoSEQ multiplex PCR. The sample carries about 650,000 clones, 95% to 96% recorded once. It was CD45RO-negative cells, positively selected for CCR7, that made up naive CD8 cells, with terminally differentiated effector memory CD45RA+ cells excluded. The sequenced sample consisted of naive CD8+ T cells sorted from blood. The receptor source for this set is a woman aged 30 to 39 in good health.

This sequence joins TRBV11-2 and TRBJ2-7, with 9 bases fitting TRBD2. Unmatched junction bases numbered 8, after V lost 1 base and J lost 4 bases. This CDR3 contains 16 residues. CDR1 SGHAT and CDR2 FQNNGV come from the germline V gene. In DNA form, the CDR3 reads TGTGCCAGCAGCTTAGGGGCGGGAGGGACACTGTACGAGCAGTACTTC. Protein product: CASSLGAGGTLYEQYF.

This clone was seen a few times. The rearrangement links TRBV2 to TRBJ1-1, with no clear D. CDR1 and CDR2 (germline): SNHLY, FYNNEI. The CDR3 runs to 13 residues. With 3 bases removed from V and 1 base from J, the gap between germline ends came to 6 bases. The CDR3, as DNA: TGTGCCAGCAGTGATCCAGCGAACACTGAAGCTTTCTTT. Translating it yields CASSDPANTEAFF.

The chain uses TRBV5-6 and TRBJ2-7; no reliable D call. V was shortened by 2 bases and J by 5 bases, with 26 bases between the two germline ends. CDR3 length equals 18 residues. The germline CDR1 and CDR2 sequences are SGHDT and YYEEEE. The CDR3 bases are TGTGCCAGCAGCTTCAAGGTACTTCGGAGCCCCATCCGAGACGAGCAGTACTTC. It specifies CASSFKVLRSPIRDEQYF.

This clone showed up just once. The rearrangement joins TRBV7-9 to TRBJ1-5; the D gene is possibly TRBD1 (5 bases). CDR3 length: 13 residues. Trimming pared 1 base from V and 10 bases from J, leaving 11 bases between. The germline gives CDR1 SEHNR, CDR2 FQNEAQ (reference sequence). CDR3: CASSLGGEGPQHF. The DNA of the CDR3 is TGTGCCAGCAGCTTAGGGGGGGAAGGACCCCAGCATTTT.

The rearrangement links TRBV30 to TRBJ2-7; either TRBD1 or TRBD2 may fit D (5 bases each). This CDR3 has 14 residues. Trimming left V 1 base short and J 2 bases short, with 12 bases between. Germline CDR1 reads GTSNPN; CDR2 reads SVGIG (reference sequence). Here the CDR3 reads CAWSGREITYEQYF. The CDR3, as DNA: TGTGCCTGGAGTGGCAGGGAGATTACCTACGAGCAGTACTTC.

The chain links TRBV6-9 to TRBJ2-1, with no clear D. Germline values: CDR1 MNHGY, CDR2 SVAAGI. Trimming cost V 6 bases and J 7 bases, with 22 bases left between them. The CDR3 consists of 16 residues. The CDR3 DNA reads as TGTGCCAGCAGCCCGATGGAACTACCAATAGGAAATGAGCAGTTCTTC. Translation: CASSPMELPIGNEQFF.

This chain joins TRBV19 and TRBJ1-2, with 10 bases that match TRBD1. The CDR3 totals 17 residues. Germline-derived CDR1 and CDR2 are LNHDA and SQIVND (reference sequence). The V and J ends lost 6 bases and 5 bases, in that order; junction bases with no gene match: 15. CDR3 amino acids: CASSESGTGQGVYGYTF. The DNA for the CDR3 is TGTGCCAGTAGCGAATCCGGAACCGGACAGGGGGTGTATGGCTACACCTTC.

CDR3 in amino acids: CASSLMSGSNQPQHF. DNA for the CDR3: TGTGCCAGCAGTTTGATGTCTGGTAGCAATCAGCCCCAGCATTTT. V is TRBV27 and J is TRBJ1-5, with D unclear. Trimming took 3 bases from V and 0 from J, leaving 9 bases between them. The CDR3 has 15 residues. The germline CDR1 and CDR2 sequences are MNHEY and SMNVEV (reference sequence).

The rearrangement joins TRBV5-6 to TRBJ1-5; D might be TRBD1 (5 bases). CDR3 length: 13 amino acids. Germline values: CDR1 SGHDT, CDR2 YYEEEE. Trimming took 3 bases from V and 4 from J, leaving 8 bases between them. CDR3 protein: CASSWAGNQPQHF. The DNA for the CDR3 is TGTGCCAGCAGCTGGGCAGGGAATCAGCCCCAGCATTTT.

This chain links TRBV29-1 with TRBJ1-2, with D possibly TRBD1 on 6 matching bases. The CDR3 is made up of 13 amino acids. Germline values: CDR1 SQVTM, CDR2 ANQGSEA. V was cut by 0 bases and J by 1 base, with 6 bases left in between. CDR3 sequence (DNA): TGCAGCGTTGAAGAAGGGGGTAACTATGGCTACACCTTC. Its translation: CSVEEGGNYGYTF.

This clone turned up a few times. The chain uses TRBV2 and TRBJ2-5, with TRBD2 matching over 9 bases. With 4 bases clipped from V and 4 bases from J, the junction kept 7 bases outside the gene matches. The CDR3 has 15 amino acids. In germline, CDR1 is SNHLY, CDR2 FYNNEI. The CDR3 sequence: CASSASSGVAETQYF. The CDR3 region has the DNA TGTGCCAGCAGTGCGTCTAGCGGGGTAGCAGAGACCCAGTACTTC.

The J gene is TRBJ2-5, the V gene TRBV7-9, with 8 bases lining up with TRBD2. The CDR3 covers 15 residues. Germline lookup yields CDR1 SEHNR and CDR2 FQNEAQ (reference sequence). V shed 2 bases and J 5 bases; nucleotides not matched to a gene: 7. CDR3 residues: CASSLSGLVFETQYF. In DNA, the CDR3 is TGTGCCAGCAGCTTATCGGGACTAGTATTCGAGACCCAGTACTTC.

The CDR3 DNA reads TGTGCCAGCAGTCCCCCCGGACTAGCGGGAAAAGAGCAGTACTTC. Its translation is CASSPPGLAGKEQYF. This chain connects TRBV25-1 to TRBJ2-7; 12 bases agree with TRBD2. Germline V gene data show CDR1 as MGHDK and CDR2 as SYGVNS. V shed 5 bases, J shed 7 bases, and the junction held 9 bases outside the gene matches. CDR3 length: 15 residues.

The rearrangement uses TRBV7-6 and TRBJ2-7, with D unresolved. CDR1 SGHVS and CDR2 FNYEAQ come from the germline V gene. V lost 0 bases, J lost 4 bases, and 7 bases lay in between. The CDR3 runs 13 residues. The CDR3 region is CASSLALGYEQYF. The CDR3 bases are TGTGCCAGCAGCTTAGCCTTGGGTTACGAGCAGTACTTC.

The chain links TRBV2 to TRBJ2-1; 7 bases agree with TRBD2. V was clipped by 4 bases and J by 5 bases; unmatched bases: 11. Germline CDR1 is SNHLY and CDR2 is FYNNEI. The CDR3 has 16 amino acids. CDR3 nucleotides: TGTGCCAGCAGTGGAGGGCCCGGGACTATACACAATGAGCAGTTCTTC. It is translated as CASSGGPGTIHNEQFF.

The rearrangement uses TRBV9 and TRBJ2-3; D may be TRBD2 (5 bases). Trimming pared 4 bases from V and 3 bases from J, leaving 18 bases between. The CDR3 is made up of 16 amino acids. CDR1 and CDR2 from the germline V gene are SGDLS and YYNGEE. The CDR3 DNA sequence: TGTGCCAGCAGCCCTGCACTAGTGACAAATACAGATACGCAGTATTTT. Translated, it gives CASSPALVTNTDTQYF.

This sequence joins TRBV30 and TRBJ1-4, with TRBD1 matching 7 bases. The CDR3 length is 13 residues. The trim removed 5 bases at V and 7 bases at J, leaving 7 bases unmatched. CDR1 and CDR2 (germline): GTSNPN, SVGIG (reference sequence). CDR3 in DNA: TGTGCCTGGTCGGACAGGCCGATTGAAAAACTGTTTTTT. It translates to CAWSDRPIEKLFF. The whole variable domain, remainder taken from reference TRBV30 and TRBJ1-4, is SQTIHQWPATLVQPVGSPLSLECTVEGTSNPNLYWYRQAAGRGLQLLFYSVGIGQISSEVPQNLSASRPQDRQFILSSKKLLLSDSGFYLCAWSDRPIEKLFFGSGTQLSVL.

The chain is built from TRBV2 and TRBJ1-3, with D unresolved. This CDR3 is built from 14 residues. V dropped 7 bases and J dropped 0 bases, with 10 bases sitting between them. The germline V gene encodes CDR1 SNHLY and CDR2 FYNNEI. In DNA form, the CDR3 reads TGTGCCAGCAAGGAGGAAAACTCTGGAAACACCATATATTTT. Translating gives CASKEENSGNTIYF.

This chain uses TRBV7-8 with TRBJ2-7; 7 bases map to TRBD2. Germline V gene lookup returns CDR1 SGHVS and CDR2 FQNEAQ. CDR3 size: 14 residues. The V segment lost 5 bases and the J segment 7 bases; nucleotides outside the gene matches: 11. The CDR3 region has the DNA TGTGCCAGCAGCCCCGGGGAGGGTTCGTGGGAGCAGTACTTC. Translated, it gives CASSPGEGSWEQYF.

CDR3 in amino acids: CASSQVAGVRSYNEQFF. In DNA, the CDR3 is TGTGCCAGCAGCCAAGTAGCGGGAGTCAGATCCTACAATGAGCAGTTCTTC. The rearrangement links TRBV7-2 to TRBJ2-1; 9 bases match TRBD2. This CDR3 has 17 amino acids. In germline, CDR1 is SGHTA, CDR2 FQGNSA. Trimming cost V 5 bases and J 1 base; bases outside gene matches: 9.

This chain's CDR3 is CASSLASGRGNIQYF. The CDR3 bases are TGTGCCAGCAGTTTAGCTAGCGGGAGAGGAAACATTCAGTACTTC. V and J are TRBV27 and TRBJ2-4; 10 nucleotides agree with TRBD2. Trimming at V came to 2 bases and at J to 6 bases, leaving 4 bases not matched to a gene. Germline V gene sequence: CDR1 MNHEY, CDR2 SMNVEV (reference sequence). The CDR3 is made up of 15 amino acids.

This chain connects TRBV28 to TRBJ2-3, with D possibly TRBD2 on 5 matching bases. Germline lookup yields CDR1 MDHEN and CDR2 SYDVKM. The CDR3 has 16 residues. V shed 5 bases and J shed 6 bases, with 21 bases lying between them. The CDR3 here is CASSPLSSTLGDTQYF. CDR3 DNA: TGTGCCAGCAGTCCCCTCTCTAGCACCTTGGGGGATACGCAGTATTTT.

The rearrangement links TRBV7-8 to TRBJ2-7, with TRBD2 identical over 11 bases. This CDR3 comprises 16 residues. The germline gives CDR1 SGHVS, CDR2 FQNEAQ. The ends lost 4 bases at V and 2 bases at J; junction bases unmatched: 7. This chain's CDR3 is CASSWELAGVAYEQYF. The CDR3 region has the DNA TGTGCCAGCAGCTGGGAACTAGCGGGAGTTGCCTACGAGCAGTACTTC. Full variable domain (remainder filled in from reference TRBV7-8 and TRBJ2-7): GAGVSQSPRYKVAKRGQDVALRCDPISGHVSLFWYQQALGQGPEFLTYFQNEAQLDKSGLPSDRFFAERPEGSVSTLKIQRTQQEDSAVYLCASSWELAGVAYEQYFGPGTRLTVT.

V usage is TRBV14 and J usage is TRBJ2-7; TRBD2 matches at 8 bases. Germline V lookup: CDR1 SGHDN, CDR2 FVKESK. The CDR3 totals 18 residues. Trimming at V came to 0 bases and at J to 0 bases, leaving 10 bases not matched to a gene. This CDR3 reads CASSQDRTSGTSSYEQYF. The DNA of the CDR3 is TGTGCCAGCAGCCAAGATCGTACTAGCGGTACAAGCTCCTACGAGCAGTACTTC.

The chain couples TRBV28 to TRBJ1-3, with no clear D. Trimming removed 6 bases from V and 7 bases from J, with 10 bases in between. The germline gives CDR1 MDHEN, CDR2 SYDVKM. This CDR3 comprises 12 residues. The CDR3 here is CASSPPRNTIYF. The CDR3 bases are TGTGCCAGCAGCCCACCTCGCAACACCATATATTTT.

This chain connects TRBV2 to TRBJ2-1; 7 bases match TRBD2. This CDR3 spans 16 amino acids. With 0 bases clipped from V and 4 bases from J, the junction kept 6 bases outside the gene matches. Germline V gene sequence: CDR1 SNHLY, CDR2 FYNNEI. The CDR3 sequence is CASSEAGGGRYNEQFF. Here the CDR3 DNA reads TGTGCCAGCAGTGAAGCGGGGGGAGGGCGGTACAATGAGCAGTTCTTC.

The chain couples TRBV7-9 to TRBJ2-1; D is perhaps TRBD2 (5 bases). Germline V gives CDR1 SEHNR, CDR2 FQNEAQ (reference sequence). This CDR3 spans 15 amino acids. The V gene lost 4 bases and the J gene lost 0 bases, with 10 bases spanning the gap. The CDR3 is CASSSRGSSYNEQFF. CDR3 DNA sequence: TGTGCCAGCAGCTCCCGGGGTAGCTCCTACAATGAGCAGTTCTTC.

This chain joins TRBV2 and TRBJ2-5; D is unclear. The length of the CDR3 is 13 residues. Between the trimmed V and J ends, which lost 5 bases and 1 base, there was a span of 8 bases. Germline-derived CDR1 and CDR2 are SNHLY and FYNNEI. Here the CDR3 reads CASSLLVQETQYF. CDR3 DNA sequence: TGTGCCAGCAGTCTTCTAGTCCAAGAGACCCAGTACTTC.

For the CDR3, the DNA is TGTGCCAGCACCCAGACAGGGTATAACTATGGCTACACCTTC. Protein sequence: CASTQTGYNYGYTF. The chain uses TRBV28 and TRBJ1-2; 7 nucleotides match TRBD1. The CDR3 is 14 residues long. V dropped 7 bases and J dropped 1; count of bases not matched to a gene: 6. CDR1 is MDHEN, CDR2 SYDVKM, per germline.

The rearrangement uses TRBV7-6 and TRBJ2-2; TRBD1 is a possible D gene (7 bases). CDR3 size: 16 residues. The V gene's germline CDR1 is SGHVS and CDR2 FNYEAQ. Trimming stripped 5 bases from V and 7 bases from J, with 20 bases between. The CDR3 spells CASSQRQGPGVGELFF. The CDR3 DNA follows: TGTGCCAGCAGCCAACGACAGGGCCCGGGGGTCGGGGAGCTGTTTTTT. The full variable domain, in which reference TRBV7-6 and TRBJ2-2 provide the parts outside the CDR3, is GAGVSQSPRYKVTKRGQDVALRCDPISGHVSLYWYRQALGQGPEFLTYFNYEAQQDKSGLPNDRFSAERPEGSISTLTIQRTEQRDSAMYRCASSQRQGPGVGELFFGEGSRLTVL.

The chain has TRBV7-9 and TRBJ2-5; no reliable D call. The CDR3 runs 17 residues. V was cut by 6 bases and J by 0 bases, with 20 bases left in between. The germline CDR1 and CDR2 sequences are SEHNR and FQNEAQ (reference sequence). The DNA for the CDR3 is TGTGCCAGCAGTTACAACCTAGGGTGGTGGGACCAAGAGACCCAGTACTTC. Protein: CASSYNLGWWDQETQYF.

The chain is built from TRBV27 and TRBJ1-6; D remains unclear. Germline CDR1 reads MNHEY; CDR2 reads SMNVEV (reference sequence). The V end was cut by 1 base, the J end by 9 bases, with 10 bases between. The CDR3 spans 14 residues. CDR3 coding DNA: TGTGCCAGCAGTTTATTGGCCGGGTCTTCACCCCTCCACTTT. Translating it yields CASSLLAGSSPLHF.